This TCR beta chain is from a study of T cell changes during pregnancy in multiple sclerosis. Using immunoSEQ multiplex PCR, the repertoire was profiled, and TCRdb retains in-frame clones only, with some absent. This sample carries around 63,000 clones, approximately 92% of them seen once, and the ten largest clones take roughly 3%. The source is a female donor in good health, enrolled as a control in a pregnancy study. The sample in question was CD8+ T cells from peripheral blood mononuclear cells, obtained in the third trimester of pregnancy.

CDR3 DNA: TGTGCCAGCAGTTTTGAGGGACAGGATGGCTACACCTTC. Translating it yields CASSFEGQDGYTF. The rearrangement uses TRBV27 and TRBJ1-2, with 8 bases matching TRBD1. The junction had 3 bases not matched to a gene; V was cut back by 3 bases and J by 6 bases. The germline V gene encodes CDR1 MNHEY and CDR2 SMNVEV (reference sequence). This CDR3 is built from 13 residues.